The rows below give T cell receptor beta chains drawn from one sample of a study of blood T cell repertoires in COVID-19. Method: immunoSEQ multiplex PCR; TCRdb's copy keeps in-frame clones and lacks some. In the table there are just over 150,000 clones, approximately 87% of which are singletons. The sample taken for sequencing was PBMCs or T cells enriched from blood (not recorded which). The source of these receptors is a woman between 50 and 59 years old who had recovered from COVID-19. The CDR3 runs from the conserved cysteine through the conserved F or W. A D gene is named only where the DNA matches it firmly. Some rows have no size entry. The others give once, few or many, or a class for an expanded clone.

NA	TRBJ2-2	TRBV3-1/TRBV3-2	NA	TGTGCCAGCAGCCAAGTACGCAGGAACACCGGGGAGCTGTTTTTT	CASSQVRRNTGELFF
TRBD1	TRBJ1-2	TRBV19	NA	TGTGCCGCGATGGGACAGGGTCAAGGCTATGGCTACACCTTC	CAAMGQGQGYGYTF
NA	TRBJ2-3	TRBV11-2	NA	TGTGCCAGCAGCTTCCAGGGATATGGCACAGATACGCAGTATTTT	CASSFQGYGTDTQYF
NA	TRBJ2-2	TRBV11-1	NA	TGTGCCAGCAGCTTATACGTAGACAGCAACACCGGGGAGCTGTTTTTT	CASSLYVDSNTGELFF
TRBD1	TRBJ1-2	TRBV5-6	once	TGTGCCAGCAGCTTGAGGGACAGGGGAGGCTATGGCTACACCTTC	CASSLRDRGGYGYTF
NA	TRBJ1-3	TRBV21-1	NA	TGTGCCAGCAGCGGCCAGGGCTTCCTCTCTGGAAACACCATATATTTT	CASSGQGFLSGNTIYF
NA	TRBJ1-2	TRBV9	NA	TGTGCCAGCCGTCGGCGGGATAACTATGGCTACACCTTC	CASRRRDNYGYTF
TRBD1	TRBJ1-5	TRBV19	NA	TGTGCCAGTAGTATAGAAATGGGTCGACAGGGTGACAATCAGCCCCAGCATTTT	CASSIEMGRQGDNQPQHF
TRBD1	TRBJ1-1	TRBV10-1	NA	TGCGCCAGCAGTGAGTCGGACAGGGCGGCCACTGAAGCTTTCTTT	CASSESDRAATEAFF
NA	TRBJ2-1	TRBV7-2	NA	TGTGCCAGCAGCCAGGAGGGGGGGCGGAATGAGCAGTTCTTC	CASSQEGGRNEQFF
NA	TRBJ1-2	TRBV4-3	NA	TGCGCCAGCAGCCAAGACAGGGTTGGAGGCTACACCTTC	CASSQDRVGGYTF
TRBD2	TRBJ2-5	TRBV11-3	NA	TGTGCCAGCAGCTTGGGACTAGCGGGGGAAGGAAAAGAGACCCAGTACTTC	CASSLGLAGEGKETQYF
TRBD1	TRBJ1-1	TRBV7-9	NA	TGTGCCAGCATGACAGGGGGCCAGAACACTGAAGCTTTCTTT	CASMTGGQNTEAFF
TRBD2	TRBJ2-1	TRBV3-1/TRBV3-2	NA	TGTGCCAGCAGCCAAGATCCGGCGGGGGGGCTGAATGAGCAGTTCTTC	CASSQDPAGGLNEQFF
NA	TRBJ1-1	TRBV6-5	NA	TGTGCCAGCAGTTACTCCAGGAACACTGAAGCTTTCTTT	CASSYSRNTEAFF
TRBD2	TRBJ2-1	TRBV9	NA	TGTGCCAGCAGCGTAGGACTAGCCAATGAGCAGTTCTTC	CASSVGLANEQFF
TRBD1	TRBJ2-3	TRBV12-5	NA	TGTGCTAGTACGACAGGGGCCTTCACAGATACGCAGTATTTT	CASTTGAFTDTQYF
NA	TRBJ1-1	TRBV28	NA	TGTGCCAGCAGTTTACTCCAGGGAGGGTCTGAAGCTTTCTTT	CASSLLQGGSEAFF
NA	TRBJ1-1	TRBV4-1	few	TGCGCCAGCAGCCAAACTACCCCCAGAGGGAACACTGAAGCTTTCTTT	CASSQTTPRGNTEAFF
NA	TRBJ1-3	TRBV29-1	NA	TGCAGCGTTGAAGGAGGAGCTGGAAACACCATATATTTT	CSVEGGAGNTIYF
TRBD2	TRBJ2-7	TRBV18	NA	TGTGCCAGCTCACCTAGCGGGGGGGCCTACGAGCAGTACTTC	CASSPSGGAYEQYF
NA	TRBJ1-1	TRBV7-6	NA	TGTGCCAGCAGCTTTCAAAGCTCCCCGAGCGCTGAAGCTTTCTTT	CASSFQSSPSAEAFF
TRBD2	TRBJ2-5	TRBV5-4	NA	TGTGCCAGCAGCGGAGCGGGGGACAAAGAGACCCAGTACTTC	CASSGAGDKETQYF
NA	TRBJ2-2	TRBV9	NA	TGTGCCAGCAGCGTAATGTGGGAGGCCGGGGAGCTGTTTTTT	CASSVMWEAGELFF
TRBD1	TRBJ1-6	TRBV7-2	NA	TGTGCCAGCAGCGGGACCGGACAGGCATATAATTCACCCCTCCACTTT	CASSGTGQAYNSPLHF
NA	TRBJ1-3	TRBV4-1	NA	TGCGCCAGCAGCCAAGGGGGGGTAATCGCTGGAAACACCATATATTTT	CASSQGGVIAGNTIYF
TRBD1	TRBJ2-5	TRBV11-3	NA	TGTGCCAGCAGCCCGGGACAGGGGAAAGTTTGGGAGACCCAGTACTTC	CASSPGQGKVWETQYF
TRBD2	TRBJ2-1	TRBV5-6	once	TGTGCCAGCAGCCCCTACCGGGGGGGCTTACTCAATGAGCAGTTCTTC	CASSPYRGGLLNEQFF
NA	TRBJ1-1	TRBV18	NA	TGTGCCAGCTCACGTACCGGGGGTGAAGCTTTCTTT	CASSRTGGEAFF